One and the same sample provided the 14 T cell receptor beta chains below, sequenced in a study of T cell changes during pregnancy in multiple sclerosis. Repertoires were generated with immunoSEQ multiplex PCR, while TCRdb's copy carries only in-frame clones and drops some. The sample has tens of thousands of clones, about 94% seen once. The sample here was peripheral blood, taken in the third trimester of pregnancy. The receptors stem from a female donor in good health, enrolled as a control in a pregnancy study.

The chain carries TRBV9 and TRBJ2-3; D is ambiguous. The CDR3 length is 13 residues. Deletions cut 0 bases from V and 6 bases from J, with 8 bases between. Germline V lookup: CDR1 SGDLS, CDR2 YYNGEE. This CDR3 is CASSVAPLDTQYF. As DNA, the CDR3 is TGTGCCAGCAGCGTAGCTCCCCTGGATACGCAGTATTTT.

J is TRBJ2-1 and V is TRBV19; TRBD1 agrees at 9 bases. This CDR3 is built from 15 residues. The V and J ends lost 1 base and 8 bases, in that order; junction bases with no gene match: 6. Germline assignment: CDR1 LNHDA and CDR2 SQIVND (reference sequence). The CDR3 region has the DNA TGTGCCAGTAGTATAGGGACAGGGGTTAGCGATGAGCAGTTCTTC. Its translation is CASSIGTGVSDEQFF.

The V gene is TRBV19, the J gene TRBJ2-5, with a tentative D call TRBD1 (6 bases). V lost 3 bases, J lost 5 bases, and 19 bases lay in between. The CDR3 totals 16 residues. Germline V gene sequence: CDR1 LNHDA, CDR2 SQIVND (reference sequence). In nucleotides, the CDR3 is TGTGCCAGTAGTATGTACGCAGGGGCAACAGGGGAGACCCAGTACTTC. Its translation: CASSMYAGATGETQYF.

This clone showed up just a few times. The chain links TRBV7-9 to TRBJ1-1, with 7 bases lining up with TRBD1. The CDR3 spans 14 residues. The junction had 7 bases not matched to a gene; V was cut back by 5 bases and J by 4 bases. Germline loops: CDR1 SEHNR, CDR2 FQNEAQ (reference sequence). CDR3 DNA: TGTGCCAGCAGCCGCGGGACAGAGGGCACTGAAGCTTTCTTT. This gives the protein CASSRGTEGTEAFF.

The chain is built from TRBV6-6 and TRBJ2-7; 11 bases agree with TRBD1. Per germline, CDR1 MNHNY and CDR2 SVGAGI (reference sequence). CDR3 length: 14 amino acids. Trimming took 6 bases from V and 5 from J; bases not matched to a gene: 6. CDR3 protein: CASRRTGGINEQYF. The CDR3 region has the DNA TGTGCCAGCAGACGGACAGGGGGCATCAACGAGCAGTACTTC.

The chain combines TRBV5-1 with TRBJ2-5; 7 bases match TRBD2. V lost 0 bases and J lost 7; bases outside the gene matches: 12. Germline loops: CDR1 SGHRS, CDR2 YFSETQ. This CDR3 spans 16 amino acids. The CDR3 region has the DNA TGCGCCAGCAGCTTGGCAGAAACTAGCGTGGGGGGGACCCAGTACTTC. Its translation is CASSLAETSVGGTQYF.

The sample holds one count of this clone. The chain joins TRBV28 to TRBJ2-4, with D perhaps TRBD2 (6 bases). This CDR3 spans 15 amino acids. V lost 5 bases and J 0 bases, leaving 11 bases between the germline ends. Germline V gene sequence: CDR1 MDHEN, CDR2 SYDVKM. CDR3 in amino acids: CASSPMGLAKNIQYF. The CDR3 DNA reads TGTGCCAGCAGTCCTATGGGACTAGCCAAAAACATTCAGTACTTC.

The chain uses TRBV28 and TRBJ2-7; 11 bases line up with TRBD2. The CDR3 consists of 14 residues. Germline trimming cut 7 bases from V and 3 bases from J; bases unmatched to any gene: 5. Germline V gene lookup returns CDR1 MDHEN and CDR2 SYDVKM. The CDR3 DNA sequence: TGTGCCAGCACGGAAACTAGCGGGAGCTACGAGCAGTACTTC. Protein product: CASTETSGSYEQYF. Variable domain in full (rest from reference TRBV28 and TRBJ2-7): DVKVTQSSRYLVKRTGEKVFLECVQDMDHENMFWYRQDPGLGLRLIYFSYDVKMKEKGDIPEGYSVSREKKERFSLILESASTNQTSMYLCASTETSGSYEQYFGPGTRLTVT.

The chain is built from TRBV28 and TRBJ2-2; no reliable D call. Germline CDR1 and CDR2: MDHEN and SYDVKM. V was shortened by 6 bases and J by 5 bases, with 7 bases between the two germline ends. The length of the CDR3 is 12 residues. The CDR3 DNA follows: TGTGCCAGCAGACGACTTACCGGGGAGCTGTTTTTT. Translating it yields CASRRLTGELFF.

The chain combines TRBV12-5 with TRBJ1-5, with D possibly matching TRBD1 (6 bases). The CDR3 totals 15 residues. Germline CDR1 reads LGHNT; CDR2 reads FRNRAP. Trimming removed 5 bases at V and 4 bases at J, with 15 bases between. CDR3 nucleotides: TGTGCTAGTGGTCCCGCCGGGACACTTAATCAGCCCCAGCATTTT. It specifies CASGPAGTLNQPQHF. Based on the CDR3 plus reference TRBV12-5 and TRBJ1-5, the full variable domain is DARVTQTPRHKVTEMGQEVTMRCQPILGHNTVFWYRQTMMQGLELLAYFRNRAPLDDSGMPKDRFSAEMPDATLATLKIQPSEPRDSAVYFCASGPAGTLNQPQHFGDGTRLSIL.

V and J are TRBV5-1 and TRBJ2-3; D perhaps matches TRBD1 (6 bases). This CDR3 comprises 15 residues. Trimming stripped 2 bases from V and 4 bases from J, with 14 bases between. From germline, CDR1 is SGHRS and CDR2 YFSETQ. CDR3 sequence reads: CASSLQGGRPDTQYF. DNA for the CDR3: TGCGCCAGCAGCTTACAGGGTGGGCGGCCAGATACGCAGTATTTT.

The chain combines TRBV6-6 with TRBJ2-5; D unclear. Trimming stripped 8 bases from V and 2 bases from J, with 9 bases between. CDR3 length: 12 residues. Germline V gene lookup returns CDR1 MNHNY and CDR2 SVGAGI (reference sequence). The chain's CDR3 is CASHRSQETQYF. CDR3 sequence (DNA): TGTGCCAGCCACCGGTCTCAAGAGACCCAGTACTTC.

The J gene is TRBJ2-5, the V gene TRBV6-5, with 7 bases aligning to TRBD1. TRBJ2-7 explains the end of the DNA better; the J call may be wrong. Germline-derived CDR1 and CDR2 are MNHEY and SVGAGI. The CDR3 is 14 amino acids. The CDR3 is CASMTDRVSYEQYF. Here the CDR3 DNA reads TGTGCCAGCATGACTGACAGGGTCTCCTACGAGCAGTACTTC.

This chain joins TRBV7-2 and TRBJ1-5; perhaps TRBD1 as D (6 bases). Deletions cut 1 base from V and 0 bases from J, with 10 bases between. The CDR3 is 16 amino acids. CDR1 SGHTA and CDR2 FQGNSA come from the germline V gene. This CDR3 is CASSLGGHLSNQPQHF. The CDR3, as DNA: TGTGCCAGCAGCTTAGGGGGACACCTTAGCAATCAGCCCCAGCATTTT.